The source of this TCR beta chain is a study of cytomegalovirus exposure and HLA in healthy donors (dated by TCRdb to the late 2010s). With respect to the entire study: An earlier analysis of several hundred of the donors reported about 280 Gb of sequence data and some 110 million unique TCR beta sequences obtained from around 170 million T cells. Both class I and class II loci were covered by HLA typing, at four-digit resolution. Donor age, sex, ethnicity and CMV serostatus were compiled together with the repertoire data. A later genetic analysis took genome-wide SNP genotypes for about three fifths of the 666 donors and used that subset as a discovery cohort. Several DR-DQ haplotypes were treated as single units for association and clustering because of strong linkage in the cohort. An earlier analysis of 450 to 750 of the donors used high-throughput TCR beta sequencing to judge whether each TCR beta V gene segment behaved as functional or pseudogenic. All discovery cohort repertoires had been generated using a single sequencing platform. Of the roughly 400 genotyped donors, 65% to 90% fell in the genetic ancestry cluster associated with self-reported Caucasian donors. Along with the roughly 700-subject first cohort, a separate validation cohort of some 130 different subjects was used. To study patterns of TCR occurrence, a later analysis re-analyzed previously published TCR beta repertoires from 666 donors and added high-resolution HLA genotyping. High-throughput TCR immunosequencing, statistical association of individual TCRs with disease status, and machine learning were combined to predict cytomegalovirus infection status. The T cell repertoires of around 670 subjects were profiled by immunosequencing and related to cytomegalovirus serostatus. The aim of the study was to test whether cataloging public T cell receptors could identify signatures of past pathogen exposure. The number of donors typed differed by locus, with roughly 620-630 for A, B, C, DRB1 and DQB1, roughly 520 for DQA1, approximately 570 for DPA1, and some 440 for DPB1. An early release covering 550 to 700 HLA-typed donors comprised around 300 gigabases of sequencing data and around 86 million unique TCR sequences. Rather than drawing on any new phenotypic data, the later analysis identified candidate immune exposures from TCR beta sequences and the way those sequences occurred across donors. Across roughly 420 genotyped donors of the cohort, an average of about 240,000 unique TCR beta nucleotide sequences per donor were sequenced, and roughly a sixth of those sequences were non-productive.

The receptor library was made with the immunoSEQ multiplex PCR assay. The multiplex PCR relied on a mix of 60 forward primers for TCR Vbeta segments and 13 reverse primers for TCR Jbeta segments. The CDR3 region of rearranged TCR beta genes was amplified from genomic DNA with a multiplex PCR assay. The Illumina HiSeq System was used to sequence the amplified TCR beta libraries as 87-base-pair reads. As for how the authors treated the data: In a later analysis, 80 million or so unique TCR beta chains were counted across the roughly 670 repertoires, and around 10 million of these chains were shared by at least two donors. Raw reads were error-corrected and collapsed into unique sequences by a nearest-neighbor algorithm in which closely related sequences were merged to remove PCR and sequencing errors. Alignment of CDR3 sequences to IMGT reference sequences was used to assign V, D and J gene segments. For a sequence to be retained, a match of at least six nucleotides to both a V gene segment and a J gene segment was required. Rearrangements were classified as productive when the CDR3 lacked stop codons and remained in frame with V and J, and all other rearrangements were classified as non-productive. Following IMGT convention, CDR3 was defined as the stretch from the second conserved V-encoded cysteine to the conserved J-encoded phenylalanine. In an earlier analysis of approximately 590 of the donors, sequences lacking an unambiguous match to a single V gene segment were excluded. In an earlier analysis of a few hundred of the donors, V segments were called functional above 56.7% productive rearrangements and were called segregating when the between-donor standard deviation exceeded 5%. A statistical classification framework was developed to diagnose cytomegalovirus status using the catalog of TCR beta chain sequences. V and J gene assignment, in a later analysis, came from comparing TCR nucleotide sequences with IMGT/GENE-DB human TR gene sequences. In a later analysis, CDR3 sequences and most-parsimonious VDJ recombination scenarios were assigned using the TCRdist pipeline. In a later analysis, each TCR beta chain was defined by its CDR3 amino acid sequence together with its V-gene family, and reads without a unique V-gene family were excluded. As a way to deal with suspected cross-contamination and a sequencing artifact, a later analysis dropped 500 to 700 nucleotide sequences that were highly shared and had low generation probability. A later analysis calculated a clonal expansion index for each public chain from normalized within-repertoire ranks of inferred template counts. In a later analysis, generation probabilities were computed with a VDJ recombination model fitted to out-of-frame rearrangements, and the resulting probabilities were checked against IGoR. In a later analysis, hypergeometric tests were used to score TCR-TCR, TCR-HLA and TCR-CMV co-occurrence, with a repertoire-size bias correction applied to TCR pairs. In a later analysis, false discovery rates were estimated by permuting HLA or CMV assignments 20 times. In a later analysis, co-occurring TCRs were grouped using DBSCAN, with TCRdist sequence similarity added in when clustering inside HLA-allele-positive subsets. Co-occurrence clustering excluded repertoires with fewer than 30,000 or more than 120,000 public chains, plus five with anomalous nucleotide sharing. TCRdb holds this immuneACCESS table with in-frame rearrangements only. Some clones are missing; in checked studies, unresolved V genes explain under half, and the rest has no known cause. V and J calls plus clone size are reproduced from that table; the DNA served to infer D and trimming. Counted in this sample were fewer than 250,000 clones; 75% to 80% of them appeared once. The ten biggest clones cover approximately 2% of the sample.

In this sample, this clone turned up a few times. It lacks a known antigen. One base away there is no much larger clone; base qualities are not given. The cohort comprised approximately 700 healthy bone marrow donors. Cohort members were all nominally healthy when sampled, although unrecorded immune exposures were likely present. The donor was CMV seronegative and was included in the group of a few hundred seronegative cohort members. Each donor provided a peripheral blood sample, and peripheral blood mononuclear cells were used for TCR beta sequencing. The Qiagen DNeasy Blood Extraction Kit was used to extract genomic DNA from the blood cell samples. Overall results and qualifications from the work: In an earlier analysis of more than 500 of the donors, most TCR beta V segments appeared in productive rearrangements about 87% or about 30% of the time, broadly matching IMGT annotations. A further reported finding was that TCR beta sequences accurately predicted the HLA-A and HLA-B alleles for most subjects in the first cohort. The cohort was sequenced for TCR beta chains only, and without alpha or paired-chain data the features that could be detected were limited. The only immune exposure information available for the cohort was CMV serostatus. Compared with equally common non-associated chains, HLA-associated TCR beta chains in a later analysis were more clonally expanded and had lower generation probabilities. In the study, some 160 TCR beta chains were listed as associated with cytomegalovirus. Because counts were too low, approximately 18 rarely observed V segments, including chromosome 9 orphons, were excluded from the earlier analysis of about 500 of the donors. Presence/absence analyses assumed roughly uniform sequencing depth across donors, an assumption that may not hold. Assigning TCR associations to individual alleles was difficult when HLA alleles, especially DR and DQ, strongly co-occurred. It was suggested by the authors that the approach could potentially be generalized to other disease states and immunological phenotypes. A later analysis found that TCR association rates varied across HLA loci, with DRB1 alleles showing the most associated TCRs and HLA-C alleles the fewest. Some IMGT-functional V segments, including TRBV6-2 and TRBV6-3, could not be told apart with the 87-base-pair reads, so those segments were excluded. According to a later genetic analysis, donors in an Asian-associated ancestry cluster had fewer N-insertions in productive TCRs than the approximately 700-donor mean. Because HLA typing was missing for some donors at each locus, association tests included only the typed subset. In vitro tests confirmed that a few of the cytomegalovirus-associated TCR beta chains recognize cytomegalovirus antigens. Most TCR sequences were observed very rarely across donors, whereas some public TCRs were present in many individuals. Linkage disequilibrium might explain the correlated functional status among segregating V segments, but an unknown experimental factor could not be excluded. A later analysis associated 16,951 TCR beta sequences with specific HLA alleles at a false discovery rate of 0.05. In a later genetic analysis, a missense DCLRE1C variant was associated with V-gene and J-gene trimming of TCR beta chains, and the association was replicated in an independent cohort. The classifier was reported to diagnose cytomegalovirus status with high specificity and sensitivity in both the original and validation cohorts. A cluster of highly shared sequence variants was judged likely to be a technical artifact of the sequencing pipeline. According to a later analysis, most CMV-associated TCR beta chains appeared to be HLA-restricted, and the HLA associations seemed to be driven largely by CMV exposure. Several of the top co-occurrence clusters appeared to be linked to parvovirus B19, influenza, CMV and Epstein-Barr virus, according to a later analysis.

CDR1 SGHDT and CDR2 YYEEEE were looked up in the germline V gene. The CDR3 holds 14 amino acids from the cysteine to the phenylalanine. The entry retains the CDR3 DNA only, 42 bases that are in frame from base 1. Trimming takes 2 bases off V and 6 bases off J; junction bases not matched to a gene: 3. The sequence came from a male donor in good health and CMV-seronegative. The rearrangement joined TRBV5-6 to TRBJ1-5, with 9 bases matching TRBD1. What was sequenced was PBMCs. In nucleotides, the sequence is TGTGCCAGCAGCTTACAGGGGGCACCTCAGCCCCAGCATTTT. Its coded protein is CASSLQGAPQPQHF. Joined to the reference TRBV5-6 and TRBJ1-5 proteins, this CDR3 gives the full variable domain: DAGVTQSPTHLIKTRGQQVTLRCSPKSGHDTVSWYQQALGQGPQFIFQYYEEEERQRGNFPDRFSGHQFPNYSSELNVNALLLGDSALYLCASSLQGAPQPQHFGDGTRLSIL.